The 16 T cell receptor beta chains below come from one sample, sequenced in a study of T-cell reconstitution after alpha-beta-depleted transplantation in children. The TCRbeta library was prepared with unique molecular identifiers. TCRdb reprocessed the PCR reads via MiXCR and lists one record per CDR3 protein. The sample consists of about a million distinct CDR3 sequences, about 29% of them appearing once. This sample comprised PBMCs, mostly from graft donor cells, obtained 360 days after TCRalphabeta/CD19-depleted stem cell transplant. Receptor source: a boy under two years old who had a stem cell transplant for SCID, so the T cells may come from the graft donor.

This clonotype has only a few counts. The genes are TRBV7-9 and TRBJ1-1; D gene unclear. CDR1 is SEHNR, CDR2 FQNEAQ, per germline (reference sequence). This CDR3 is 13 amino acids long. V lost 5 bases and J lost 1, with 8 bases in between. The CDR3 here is CASSLTQNTEAFF. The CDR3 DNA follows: TGTGCCAGCAGCCTAACACAGAACACTGAAGCTTTCTTT.

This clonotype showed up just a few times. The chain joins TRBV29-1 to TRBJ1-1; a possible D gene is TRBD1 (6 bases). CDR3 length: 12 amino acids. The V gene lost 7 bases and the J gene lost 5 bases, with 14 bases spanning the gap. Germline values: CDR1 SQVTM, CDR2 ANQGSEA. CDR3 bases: TGCAGCGGGGAACAGGGAAAGACTGAAGCTTTCTTT. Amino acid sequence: CSGEQGKTEAFF.

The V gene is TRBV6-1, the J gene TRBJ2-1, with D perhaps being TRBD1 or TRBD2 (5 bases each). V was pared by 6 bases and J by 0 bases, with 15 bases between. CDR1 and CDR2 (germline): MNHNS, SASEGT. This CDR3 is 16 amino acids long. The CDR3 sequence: CASSPGWGFSYNEQFF. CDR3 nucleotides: TGTGCCAGCAGCCCGGGGTGGGGGTTCTCCTACAATGAGCAGTTCTTC.

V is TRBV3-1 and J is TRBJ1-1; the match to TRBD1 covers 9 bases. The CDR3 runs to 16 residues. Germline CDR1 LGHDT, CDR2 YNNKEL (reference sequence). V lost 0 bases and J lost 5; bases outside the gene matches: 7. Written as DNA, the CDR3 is TGTGCCAGCAGCCAAGACCCGGGACAGGGCGGGACTGAAGCTTTCTTT. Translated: CASSQDPGQGGTEAFF.

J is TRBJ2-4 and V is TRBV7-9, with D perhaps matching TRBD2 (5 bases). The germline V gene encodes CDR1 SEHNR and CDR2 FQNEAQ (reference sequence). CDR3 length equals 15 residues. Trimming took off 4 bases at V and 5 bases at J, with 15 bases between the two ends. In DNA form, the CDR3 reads TGTGCCAGCAGCTCCCGGACTGGTTTGGAAAACATTCAGTACTTC. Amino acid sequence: CASSSRTGLENIQYF. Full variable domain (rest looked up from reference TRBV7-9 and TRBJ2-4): DTGVSQNPRHKITKRGQNVTFRCDPISEHNRLYWYRQTLGQGPEFLTYFQNEAQLEKSRLLSDRFSAERPKGSFSTLEIQRTEQGDSAMYLCASSSRTGLENIQYFGAGTRLSVL.

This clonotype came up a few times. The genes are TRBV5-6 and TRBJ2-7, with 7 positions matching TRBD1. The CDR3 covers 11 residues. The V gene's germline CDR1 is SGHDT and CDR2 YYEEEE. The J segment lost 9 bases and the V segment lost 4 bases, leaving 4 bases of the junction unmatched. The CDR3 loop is CASSLGQAQYF. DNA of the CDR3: TGTGCCAGCAGCCTAGGACAGGCGCAGTACTTC.

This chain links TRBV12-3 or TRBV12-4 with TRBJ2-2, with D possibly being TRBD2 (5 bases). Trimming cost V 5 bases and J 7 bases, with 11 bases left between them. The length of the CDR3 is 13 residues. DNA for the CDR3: TGTGCCAGCAGTCGGGAACGGGGCGGGGAGCTGTTTTTT. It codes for CASSRERGGELFF.

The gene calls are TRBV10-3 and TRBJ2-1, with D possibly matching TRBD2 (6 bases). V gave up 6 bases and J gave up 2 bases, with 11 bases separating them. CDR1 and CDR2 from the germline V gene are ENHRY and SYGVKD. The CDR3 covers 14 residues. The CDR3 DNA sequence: TGTGCCATCAGCGAGGCGGGGACCTACAATGAGCAGTTCTTC. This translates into CAISEAGTYNEQFF.

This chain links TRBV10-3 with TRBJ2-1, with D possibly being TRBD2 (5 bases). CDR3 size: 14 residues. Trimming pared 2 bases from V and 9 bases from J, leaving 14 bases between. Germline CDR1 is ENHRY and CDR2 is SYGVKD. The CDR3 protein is CAISEERDHGEQFF. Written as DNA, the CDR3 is TGTGCCATCAGTGAGGAGAGGGATCATGGTGAGCAGTTCTTC.

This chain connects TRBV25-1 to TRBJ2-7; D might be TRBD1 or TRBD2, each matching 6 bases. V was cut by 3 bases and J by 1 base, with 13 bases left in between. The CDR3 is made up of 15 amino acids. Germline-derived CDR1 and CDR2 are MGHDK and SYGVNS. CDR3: CASSDPTGRSYEQYF. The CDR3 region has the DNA TGTGCCAGCAGTGACCCCACAGGGAGGTCCTACGAGCAGTACTTC.

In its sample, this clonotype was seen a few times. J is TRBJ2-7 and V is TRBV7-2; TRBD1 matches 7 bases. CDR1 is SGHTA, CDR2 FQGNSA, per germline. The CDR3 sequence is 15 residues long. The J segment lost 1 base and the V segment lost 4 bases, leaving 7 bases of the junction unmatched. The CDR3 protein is CASSSQGLRSYEQYF. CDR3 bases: TGTGCCAGCAGCTCACAGGGGCTGAGATCCTACGAGCAGTACTTC.

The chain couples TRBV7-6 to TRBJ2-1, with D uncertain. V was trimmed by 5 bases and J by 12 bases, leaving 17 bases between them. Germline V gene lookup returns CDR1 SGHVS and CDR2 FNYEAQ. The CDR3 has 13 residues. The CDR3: CASSITGPARQFF. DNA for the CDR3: TGTGCCAGCAGCATAACCGGGCCGGCTAGGCAGTTCTTC.

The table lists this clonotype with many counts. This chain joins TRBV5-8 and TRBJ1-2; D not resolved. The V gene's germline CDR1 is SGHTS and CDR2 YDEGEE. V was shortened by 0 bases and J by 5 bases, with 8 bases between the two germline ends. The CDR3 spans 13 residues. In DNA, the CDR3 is TGTGCCAGCAGCTTGGCTGGGGTGTATGGCTACACCTTC. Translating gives CASSLAGVYGYTF.

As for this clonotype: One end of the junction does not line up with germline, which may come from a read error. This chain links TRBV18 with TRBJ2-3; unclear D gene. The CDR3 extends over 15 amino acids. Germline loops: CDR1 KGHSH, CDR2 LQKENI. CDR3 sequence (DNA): TGTACCAGCTCACCTCCAAGCAGCCCCACAGATACGCAGTATTTT. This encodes CTSSPPSSPTDTQYF.

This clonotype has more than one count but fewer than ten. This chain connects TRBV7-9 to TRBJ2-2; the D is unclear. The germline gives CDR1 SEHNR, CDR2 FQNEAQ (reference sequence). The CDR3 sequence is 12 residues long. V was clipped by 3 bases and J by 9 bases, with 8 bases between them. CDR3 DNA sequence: TGTGCCAGCAGCTTTCAGGCCTGGGAGCTGTTTTTT. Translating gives CASSFQAWELFF.

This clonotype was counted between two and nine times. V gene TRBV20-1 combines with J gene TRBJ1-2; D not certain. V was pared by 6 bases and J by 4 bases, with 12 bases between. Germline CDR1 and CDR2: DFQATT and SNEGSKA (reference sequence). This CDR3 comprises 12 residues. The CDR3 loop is CSARTEGYGYTF. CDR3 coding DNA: TGCAGTGCCCGGACGGAGGGCTATGGCTACACCTTC.